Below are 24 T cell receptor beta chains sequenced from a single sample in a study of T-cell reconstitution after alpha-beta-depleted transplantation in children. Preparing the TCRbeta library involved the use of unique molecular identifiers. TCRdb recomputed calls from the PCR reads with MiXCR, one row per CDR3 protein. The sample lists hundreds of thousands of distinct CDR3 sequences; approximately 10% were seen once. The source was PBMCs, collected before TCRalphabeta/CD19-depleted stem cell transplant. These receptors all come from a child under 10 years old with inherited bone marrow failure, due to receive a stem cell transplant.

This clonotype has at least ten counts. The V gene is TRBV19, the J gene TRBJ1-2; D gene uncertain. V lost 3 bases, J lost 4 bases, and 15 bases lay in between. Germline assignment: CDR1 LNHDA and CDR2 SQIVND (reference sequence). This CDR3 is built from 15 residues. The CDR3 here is CASSISRLSFYGYTF. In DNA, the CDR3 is TGTGCCAGTAGTATCAGCCGTCTTTCCTTCTATGGCTACACCTTC.

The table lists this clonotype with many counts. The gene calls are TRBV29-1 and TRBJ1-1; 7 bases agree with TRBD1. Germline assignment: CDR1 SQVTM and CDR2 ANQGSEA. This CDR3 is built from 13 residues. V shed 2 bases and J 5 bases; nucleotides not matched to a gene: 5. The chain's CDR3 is CSVEQGGRTEAFF. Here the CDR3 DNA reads TGCAGCGTTGAACAGGGGGGGAGGACTGAAGCTTTCTTT.

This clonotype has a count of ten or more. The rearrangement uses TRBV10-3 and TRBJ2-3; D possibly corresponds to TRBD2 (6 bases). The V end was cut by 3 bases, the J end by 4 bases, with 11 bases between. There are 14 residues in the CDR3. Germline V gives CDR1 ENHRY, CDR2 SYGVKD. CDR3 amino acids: CAISDRRAPDTQYF. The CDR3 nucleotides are TGTGCCATCAGTGATAGGAGGGCACCAGATACGCAGTATTTT.

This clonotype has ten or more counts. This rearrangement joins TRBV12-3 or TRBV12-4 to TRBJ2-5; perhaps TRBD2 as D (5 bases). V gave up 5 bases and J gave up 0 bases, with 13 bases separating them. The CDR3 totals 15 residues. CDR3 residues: CASSPGLRYQETQYF. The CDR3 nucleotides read TGTGCCAGCAGTCCCGGACTCAGGTACCAAGAGACCCAGTACTTC.

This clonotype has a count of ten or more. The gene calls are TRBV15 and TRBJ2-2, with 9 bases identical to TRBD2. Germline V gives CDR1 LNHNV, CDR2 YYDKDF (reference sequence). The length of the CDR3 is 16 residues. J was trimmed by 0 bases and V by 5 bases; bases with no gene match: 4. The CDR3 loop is CATSVPSGANTGELFF. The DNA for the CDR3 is TGTGCCACCAGCGTCCCTAGCGGGGCGAACACCGGGGAGCTGTTTTTT.

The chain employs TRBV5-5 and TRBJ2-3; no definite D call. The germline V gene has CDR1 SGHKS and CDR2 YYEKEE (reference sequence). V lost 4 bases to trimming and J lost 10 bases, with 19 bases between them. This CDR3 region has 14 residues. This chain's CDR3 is CASSPLLEAGSQYF. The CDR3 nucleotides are TGTGCCAGCAGCCCTCTATTAGAGGCAGGATCGCAGTATTTT.

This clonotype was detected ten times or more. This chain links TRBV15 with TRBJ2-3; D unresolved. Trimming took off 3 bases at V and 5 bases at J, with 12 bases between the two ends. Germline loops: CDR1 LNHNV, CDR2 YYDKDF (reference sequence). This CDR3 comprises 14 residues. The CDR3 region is CATSSGRPGDTQYF. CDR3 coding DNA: TGTGCCACCAGCAGTGGAAGGCCGGGAGATACGCAGTATTTT.

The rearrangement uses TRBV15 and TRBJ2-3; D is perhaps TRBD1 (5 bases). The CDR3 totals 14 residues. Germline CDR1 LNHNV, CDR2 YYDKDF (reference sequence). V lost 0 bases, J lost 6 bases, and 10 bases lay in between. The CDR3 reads CATSREAGSDTQYF. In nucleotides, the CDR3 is TGTGCCACCAGCAGAGAAGCAGGGTCCGATACGCAGTATTTT.

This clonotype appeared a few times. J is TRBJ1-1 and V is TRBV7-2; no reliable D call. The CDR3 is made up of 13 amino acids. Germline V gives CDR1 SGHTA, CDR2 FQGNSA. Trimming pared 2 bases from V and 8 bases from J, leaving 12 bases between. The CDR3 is CASSLLIGPEAFF. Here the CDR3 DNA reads TGTGCCAGCAGCTTATTAATAGGGCCCGAAGCTTTCTTT.

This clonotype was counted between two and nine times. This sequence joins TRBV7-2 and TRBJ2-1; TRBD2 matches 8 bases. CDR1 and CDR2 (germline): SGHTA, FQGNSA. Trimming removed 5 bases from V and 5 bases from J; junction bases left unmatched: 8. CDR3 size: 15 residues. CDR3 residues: CASSVKREIHNEQFF. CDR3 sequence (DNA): TGTGCCAGCAGCGTCAAGCGGGAGATACACAATGAGCAGTTCTTC.

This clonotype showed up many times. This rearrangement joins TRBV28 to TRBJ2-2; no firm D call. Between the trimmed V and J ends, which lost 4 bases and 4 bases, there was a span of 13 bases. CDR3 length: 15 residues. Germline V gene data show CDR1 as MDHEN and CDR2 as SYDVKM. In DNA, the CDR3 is TGTGCCAGCAGTTGGGCGGAAGGTCCCACCGGGGAGCTGTTTTTT. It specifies CASSWAEGPTGELFF.

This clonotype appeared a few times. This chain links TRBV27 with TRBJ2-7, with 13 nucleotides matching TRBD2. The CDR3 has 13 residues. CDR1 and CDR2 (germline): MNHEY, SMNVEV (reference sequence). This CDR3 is CTGLAGEGYEQYF. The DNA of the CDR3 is TGTACCGGACTAGCGGGAGAAGGTTACGAGCAGTACTTC.

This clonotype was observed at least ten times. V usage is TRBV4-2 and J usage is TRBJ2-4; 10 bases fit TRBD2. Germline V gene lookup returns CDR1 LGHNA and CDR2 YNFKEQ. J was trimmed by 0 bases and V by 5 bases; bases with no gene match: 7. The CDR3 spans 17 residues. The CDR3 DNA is TGTGCCAGCAGCATAGCGGGAGGTACCTTAGCCAAAAACATTCAGTACTTC. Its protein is CASSIAGGTLAKNIQYF.

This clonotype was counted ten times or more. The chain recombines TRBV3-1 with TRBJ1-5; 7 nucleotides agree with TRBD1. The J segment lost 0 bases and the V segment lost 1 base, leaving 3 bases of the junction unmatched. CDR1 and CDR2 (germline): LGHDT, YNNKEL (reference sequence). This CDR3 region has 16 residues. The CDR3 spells CASSQGGQVSNQPQHF. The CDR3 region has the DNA TGTGCCAGCAGCCAAGGCGGACAGGTTAGCAATCAGCCCCAGCATTTT. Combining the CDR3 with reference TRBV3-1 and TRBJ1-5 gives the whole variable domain DTAVSQTPKYLVTQMGNDKSIKCEQNLGHDTMYWYKQDSKKFLKIMFSYNNKELIINETVPNRFSPKSPDKAHLNLHINSLELGDSAVYFCASSQGGQVSNQPQHFGDGTRLSIL.

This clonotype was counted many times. The CDR3 DNA sequence: TGCGCCAGCAGCTTGGAAGGCCGGAATCAGCCCCAGCATTTT. It encodes CASSLEGRNQPQHF. The V gene is TRBV5-1, the J gene TRBJ1-5; D remains unclear. The CDR3 has 14 amino acids. Per germline, CDR1 SGHRS and CDR2 YFSETQ. V was cut by 0 bases and J by 4 bases, with 8 bases left in between.

The CDR3 spells CSARKGSGRGPYNEQFF. The CDR3 coding sequence is TGCAGTGCTAGAAAGGGTAGCGGGAGAGGACCCTACAATGAGCAGTTCTTC. This rearrangement joins TRBV20-1 to TRBJ2-1; 9 bases align to TRBD2. The V segment lost 2 bases and the J segment 2 bases; nucleotides outside the gene matches: 10. From germline, CDR1 is DFQATT and CDR2 SNEGSKA (reference sequence). The CDR3 totals 17 residues.

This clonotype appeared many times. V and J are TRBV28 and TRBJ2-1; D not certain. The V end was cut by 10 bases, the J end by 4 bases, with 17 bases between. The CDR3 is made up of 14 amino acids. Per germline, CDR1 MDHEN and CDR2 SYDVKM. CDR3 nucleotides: TGTGCCACCATGACGTCTCTGGGGTACAATGAGCAGTTCTTC. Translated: CATMTSLGYNEQFF. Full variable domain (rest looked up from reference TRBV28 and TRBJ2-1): DVKVTQSSRYLVKRTGEKVFLECVQDMDHENMFWYRQDPGLGLRLIYFSYDVKMKEKGDIPEGYSVSREKKERFSLILESASTNQTSMYLCATMTSLGYNEQFFGPGTRLTVL.

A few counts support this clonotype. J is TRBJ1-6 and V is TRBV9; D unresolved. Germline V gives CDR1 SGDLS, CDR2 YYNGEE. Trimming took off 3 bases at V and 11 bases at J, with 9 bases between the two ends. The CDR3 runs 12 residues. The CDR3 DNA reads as TGTGCCAGCAGCGGCCCGTGGCCACCCCTCCACTTT. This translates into CASSGPWPPLHF.

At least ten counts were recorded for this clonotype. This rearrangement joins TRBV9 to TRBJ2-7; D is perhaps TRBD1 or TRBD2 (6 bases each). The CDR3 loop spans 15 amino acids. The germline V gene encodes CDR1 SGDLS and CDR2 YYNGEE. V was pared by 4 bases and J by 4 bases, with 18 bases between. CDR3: CASSQRGEFSYEQYF. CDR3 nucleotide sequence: TGTGCCAGCAGCCAGAGGGGGGAGTTCTCTTACGAGCAGTACTTC.

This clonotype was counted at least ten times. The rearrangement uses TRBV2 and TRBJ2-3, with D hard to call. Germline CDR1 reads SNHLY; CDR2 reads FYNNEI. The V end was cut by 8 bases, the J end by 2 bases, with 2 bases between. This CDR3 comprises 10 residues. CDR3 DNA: TGTGCCAGCCCCACAGATACGCAGTATTTT. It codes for CASPTDTQYF.

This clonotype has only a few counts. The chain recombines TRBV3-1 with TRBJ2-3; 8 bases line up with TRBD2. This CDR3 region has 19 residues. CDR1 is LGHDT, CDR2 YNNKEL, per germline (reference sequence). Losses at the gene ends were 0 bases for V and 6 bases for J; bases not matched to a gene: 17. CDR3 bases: TGTGCCAGCAGCCAAGATCCGGGACTAGGATCCCCTGCACAGGATACGCAGTATTTT. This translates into CASSQDPGLGSPAQDTQYF.

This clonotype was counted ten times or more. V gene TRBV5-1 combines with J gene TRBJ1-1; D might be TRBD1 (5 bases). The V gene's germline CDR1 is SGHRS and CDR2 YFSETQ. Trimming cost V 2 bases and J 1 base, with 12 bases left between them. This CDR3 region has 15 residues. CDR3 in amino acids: CASSFGTGRNTEAFF. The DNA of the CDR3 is TGCGCCAGCAGCTTTGGGACGGGACGGAACACTGAAGCTTTCTTT.

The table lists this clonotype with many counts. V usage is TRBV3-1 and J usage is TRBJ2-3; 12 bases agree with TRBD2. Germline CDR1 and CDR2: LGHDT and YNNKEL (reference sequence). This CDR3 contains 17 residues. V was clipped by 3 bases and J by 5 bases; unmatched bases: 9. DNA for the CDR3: TGTGCCAGCAGCCATATACTAGCGGGAGGCCGGGGAGATACGCAGTATTTT. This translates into CASSHILAGGRGDTQYF.

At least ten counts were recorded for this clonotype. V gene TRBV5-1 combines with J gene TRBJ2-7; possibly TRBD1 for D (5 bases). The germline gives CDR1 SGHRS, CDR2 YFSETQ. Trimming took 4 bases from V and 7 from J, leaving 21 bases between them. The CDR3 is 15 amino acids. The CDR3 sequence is CASSLWSGRGWEQYF. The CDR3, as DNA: TGCGCCAGCAGCCTCTGGTCTGGAAGGGGCTGGGAGCAGTACTTC.